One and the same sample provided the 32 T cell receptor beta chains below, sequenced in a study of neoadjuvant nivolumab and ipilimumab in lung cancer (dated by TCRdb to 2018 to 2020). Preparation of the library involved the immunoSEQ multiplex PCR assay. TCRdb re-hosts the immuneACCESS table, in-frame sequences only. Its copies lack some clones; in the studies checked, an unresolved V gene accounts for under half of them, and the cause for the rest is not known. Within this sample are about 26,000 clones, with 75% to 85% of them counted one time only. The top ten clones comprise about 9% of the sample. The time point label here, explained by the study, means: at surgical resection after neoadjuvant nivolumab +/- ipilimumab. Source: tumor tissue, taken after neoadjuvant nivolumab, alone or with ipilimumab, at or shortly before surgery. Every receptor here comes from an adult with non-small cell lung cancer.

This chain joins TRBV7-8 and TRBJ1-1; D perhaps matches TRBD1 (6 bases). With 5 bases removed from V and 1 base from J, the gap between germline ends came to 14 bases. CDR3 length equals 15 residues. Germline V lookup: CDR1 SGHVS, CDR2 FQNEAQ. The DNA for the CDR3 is TGTGCCAGCAGCCCCAGGGGCGGAGGGAACACTGAAGCTTTCTTT. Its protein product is CASSPRGGGNTEAFF.

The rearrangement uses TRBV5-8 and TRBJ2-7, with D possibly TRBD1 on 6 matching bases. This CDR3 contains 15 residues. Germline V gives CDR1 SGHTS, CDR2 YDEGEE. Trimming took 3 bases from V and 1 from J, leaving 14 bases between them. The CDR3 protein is CASSSTGWRSYEQYF. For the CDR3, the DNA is TGTGCCAGCAGCTCGACAGGTTGGAGATCCTACGAGCAGTACTTC.

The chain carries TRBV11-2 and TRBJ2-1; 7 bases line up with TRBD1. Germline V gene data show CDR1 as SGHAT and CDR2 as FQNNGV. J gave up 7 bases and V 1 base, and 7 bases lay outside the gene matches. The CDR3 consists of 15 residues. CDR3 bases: TGTGCCAGCAGCTTAGGGGGGACAGCGACGAATGAGCAGTTCTTC. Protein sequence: CASSLGGTATNEQFF.

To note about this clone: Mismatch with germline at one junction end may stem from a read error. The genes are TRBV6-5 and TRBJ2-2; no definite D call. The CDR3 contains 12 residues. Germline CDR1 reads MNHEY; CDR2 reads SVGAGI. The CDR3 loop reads CASSYNTRELFF. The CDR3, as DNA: TGTGCCAGCAGTTACAACACCAGGGAGCTGTTTTTT.

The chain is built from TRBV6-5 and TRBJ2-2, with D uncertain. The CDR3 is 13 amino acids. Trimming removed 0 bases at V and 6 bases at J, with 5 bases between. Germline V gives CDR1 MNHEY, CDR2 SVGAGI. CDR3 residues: CASSYSGPGELFF. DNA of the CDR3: TGTGCCAGCAGTTACTCCGGTCCCGGGGAGCTGTTTTTT.

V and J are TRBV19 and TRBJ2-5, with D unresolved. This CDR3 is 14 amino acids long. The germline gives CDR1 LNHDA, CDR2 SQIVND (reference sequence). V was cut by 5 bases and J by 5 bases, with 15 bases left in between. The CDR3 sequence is CASSPIPQEETQYF. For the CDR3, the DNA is TGTGCCAGTAGTCCGATCCCCCAGGAGGAGACCCAGTACTTC.

The CDR3 DNA sequence: TGTGCCAGCAGCTTCGCATGGGGTCAGCCCCAGCATTTT. Its protein product is CASSFAWGQPQHF. The V call is TRBV7-9, the J call TRBJ1-5; D gene unclear. The CDR3 is 13 residues long. Deletions cut 3 bases from V and 6 bases from J, with 9 bases between. In germline, CDR1 is SEHNR, CDR2 FQNEAQ (reference sequence).

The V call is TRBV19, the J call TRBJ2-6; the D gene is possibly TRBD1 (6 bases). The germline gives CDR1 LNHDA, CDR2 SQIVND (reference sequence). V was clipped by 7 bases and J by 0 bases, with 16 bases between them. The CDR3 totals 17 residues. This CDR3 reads CASTPRTASSGANVLTF. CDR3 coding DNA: TGTGCCAGTACTCCCCGGACAGCGAGCTCTGGGGCCAACGTCCTGACTTTC.

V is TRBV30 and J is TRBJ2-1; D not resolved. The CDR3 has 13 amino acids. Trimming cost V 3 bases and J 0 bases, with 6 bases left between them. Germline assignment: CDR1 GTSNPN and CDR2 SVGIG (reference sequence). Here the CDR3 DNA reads TGTGCCTGGAGCCGGAGCTCCTACAATGAGCAGTTCTTC. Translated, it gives CAWSRSSYNEQFF.

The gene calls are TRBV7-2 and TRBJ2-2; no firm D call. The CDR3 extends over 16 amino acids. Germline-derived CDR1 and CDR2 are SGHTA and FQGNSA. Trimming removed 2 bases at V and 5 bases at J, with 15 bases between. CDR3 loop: CASSLSAVVETGELFF. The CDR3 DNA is TGTGCCAGCAGCTTATCTGCGGTAGTAGAAACCGGGGAGCTGTTTTTT.

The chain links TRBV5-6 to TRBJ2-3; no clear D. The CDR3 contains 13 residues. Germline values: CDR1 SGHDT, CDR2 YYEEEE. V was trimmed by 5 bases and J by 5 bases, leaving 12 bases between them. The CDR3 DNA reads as TGTGCCAGCAGTATTGGTTGGAGAGATACGCAGTATTTT. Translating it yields CASSIGWRDTQYF.

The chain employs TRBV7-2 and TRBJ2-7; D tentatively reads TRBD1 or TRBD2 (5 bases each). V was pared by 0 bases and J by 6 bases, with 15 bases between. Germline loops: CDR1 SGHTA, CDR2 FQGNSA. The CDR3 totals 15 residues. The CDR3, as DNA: TGTGCCAGCAGCTTAGCCGGGACGGACCTCCGCGAGCAGTACTTC. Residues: CASSLAGTDLREQYF.

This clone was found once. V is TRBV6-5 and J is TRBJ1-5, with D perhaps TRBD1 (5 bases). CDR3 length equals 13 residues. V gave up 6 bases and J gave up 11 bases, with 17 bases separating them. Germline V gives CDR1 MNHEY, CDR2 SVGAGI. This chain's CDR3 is CASRAGGRMTQHF. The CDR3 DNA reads TGTGCCAGCAGAGCTGGGGGAAGGATGACCCAGCATTTT.

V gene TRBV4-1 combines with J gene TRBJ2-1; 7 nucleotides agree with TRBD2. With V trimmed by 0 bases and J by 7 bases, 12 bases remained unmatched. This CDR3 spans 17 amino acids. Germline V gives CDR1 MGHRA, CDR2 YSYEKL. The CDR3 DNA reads TGCGCCAGCAGCCAAGACGTCGGGACTATAGGTGTGAATGAGCAGTTCTTC. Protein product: CASSQDVGTIGVNEQFF.

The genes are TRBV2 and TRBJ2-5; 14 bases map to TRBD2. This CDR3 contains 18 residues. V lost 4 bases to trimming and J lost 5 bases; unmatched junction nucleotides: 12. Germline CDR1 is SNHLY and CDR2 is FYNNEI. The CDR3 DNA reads TGTGCCAGCAGTGCCGGGGTGGGACTAGCGGGAGCGGCTGAGACCCAGTACTTC. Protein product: CASSAGVGLAGAAETQYF.

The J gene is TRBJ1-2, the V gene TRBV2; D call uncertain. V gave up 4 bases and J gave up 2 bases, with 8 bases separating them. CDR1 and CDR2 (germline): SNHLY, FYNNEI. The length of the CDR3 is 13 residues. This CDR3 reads CASSVDGNYGYTF. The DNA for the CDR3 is TGTGCCAGCAGTGTGGACGGAAACTATGGCTACACCTTC.

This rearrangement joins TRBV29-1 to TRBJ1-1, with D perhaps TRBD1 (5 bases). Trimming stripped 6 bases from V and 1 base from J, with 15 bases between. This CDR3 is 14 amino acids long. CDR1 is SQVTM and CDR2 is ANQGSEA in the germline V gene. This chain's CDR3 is CSVGGNGGNTEAFF. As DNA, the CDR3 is TGCAGCGTGGGGGGAAACGGTGGGAACACTGAAGCTTTCTTT.

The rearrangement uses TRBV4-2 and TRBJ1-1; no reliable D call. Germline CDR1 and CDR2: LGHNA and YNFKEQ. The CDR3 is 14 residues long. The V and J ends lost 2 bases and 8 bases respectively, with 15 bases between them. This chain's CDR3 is CASSQPSPSLEAFF. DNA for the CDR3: TGTGCCAGCAGCCAACCCTCCCCGAGTCTAGAAGCTTTCTTT.

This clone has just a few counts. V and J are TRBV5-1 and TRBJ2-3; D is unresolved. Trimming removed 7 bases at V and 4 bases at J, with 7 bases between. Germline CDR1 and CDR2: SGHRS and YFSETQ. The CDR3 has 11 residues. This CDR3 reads CASGYPDTQYF. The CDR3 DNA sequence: TGCGCCAGCGGATATCCAGATACGCAGTATTTT.

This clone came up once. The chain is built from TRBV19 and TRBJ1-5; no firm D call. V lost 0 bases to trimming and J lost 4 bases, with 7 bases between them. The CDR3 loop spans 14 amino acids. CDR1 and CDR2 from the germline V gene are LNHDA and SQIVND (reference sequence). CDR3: CASSIDGQNQPQHF. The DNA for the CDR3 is TGTGCCAGTAGTATAGACGGCCAGAATCAGCCCCAGCATTTT.

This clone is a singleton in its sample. CDR3 in DNA: TGTGCTACCGGGGAGAGTAACTATGGCTACACCTTC. As protein: CATGESNYGYTF. The chain joins TRBV6-5 to TRBJ1-2; D is unclear. Germline values: CDR1 MNHEY, CDR2 SVGAGI. The CDR3 covers 12 residues.

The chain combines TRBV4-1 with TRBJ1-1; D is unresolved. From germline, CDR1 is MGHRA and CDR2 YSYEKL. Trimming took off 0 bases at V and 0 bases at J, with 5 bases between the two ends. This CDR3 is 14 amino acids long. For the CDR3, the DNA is TGCGCCAGCAGCCAAGAAAAATTGAACACTGAAGCTTTCTTT. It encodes CASSQEKLNTEAFF.

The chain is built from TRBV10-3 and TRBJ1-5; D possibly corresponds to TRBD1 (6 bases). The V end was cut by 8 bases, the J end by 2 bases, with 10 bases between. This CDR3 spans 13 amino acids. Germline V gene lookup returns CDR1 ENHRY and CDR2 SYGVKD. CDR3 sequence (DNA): TGTGCCATCCGGGACAACCGCAATCAGCCCCAGCATTTT. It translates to CAIRDNRNQPQHF.

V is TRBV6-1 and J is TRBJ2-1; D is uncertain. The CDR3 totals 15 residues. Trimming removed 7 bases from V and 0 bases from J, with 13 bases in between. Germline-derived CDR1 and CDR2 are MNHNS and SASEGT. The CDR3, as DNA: TGTGCCAGCACCCCCCCGCTTCGCTCCTACAATGAGCAGTTCTTC. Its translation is CASTPPLRSYNEQFF.

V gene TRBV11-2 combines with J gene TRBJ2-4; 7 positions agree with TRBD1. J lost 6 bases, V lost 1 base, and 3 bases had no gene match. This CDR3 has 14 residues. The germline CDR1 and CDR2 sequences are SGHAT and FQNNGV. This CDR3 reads CASSLGGGANIQYF. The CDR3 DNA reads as TGTGCCAGCAGCTTAGGAGGGGGCGCAAACATTCAGTACTTC.

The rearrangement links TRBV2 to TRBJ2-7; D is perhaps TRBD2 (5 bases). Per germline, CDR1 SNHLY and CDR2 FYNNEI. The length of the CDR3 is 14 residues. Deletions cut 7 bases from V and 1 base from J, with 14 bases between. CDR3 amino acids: CASTVERGSYEQYF. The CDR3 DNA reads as TGTGCCAGCACGGTTGAACGGGGTTCCTACGAGCAGTACTTC.

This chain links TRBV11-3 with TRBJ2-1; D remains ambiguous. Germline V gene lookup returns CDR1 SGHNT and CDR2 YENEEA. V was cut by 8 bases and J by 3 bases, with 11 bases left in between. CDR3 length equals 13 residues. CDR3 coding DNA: TGTGCCAGCTCAGGAAGAAACTACAATGAGCAGTTCTTC. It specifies CASSGRNYNEQFF.

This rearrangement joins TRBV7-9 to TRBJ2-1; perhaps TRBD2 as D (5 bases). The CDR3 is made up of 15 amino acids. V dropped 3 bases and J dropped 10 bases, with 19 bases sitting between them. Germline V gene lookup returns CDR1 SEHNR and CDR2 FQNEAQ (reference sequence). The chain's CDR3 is CASSLGYAGRREQFF. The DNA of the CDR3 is TGTGCCAGCAGCTTGGGGTACGCGGGTAGGAGGGAGCAGTTCTTC.

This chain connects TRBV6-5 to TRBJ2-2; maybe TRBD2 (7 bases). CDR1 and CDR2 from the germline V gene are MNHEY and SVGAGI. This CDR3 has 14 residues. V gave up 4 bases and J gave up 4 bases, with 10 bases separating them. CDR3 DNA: TGTGCCAGCAGTTTGGGAGGGGGCACCGGGGAGCTGTTTTTT. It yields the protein CASSLGGGTGELFF.

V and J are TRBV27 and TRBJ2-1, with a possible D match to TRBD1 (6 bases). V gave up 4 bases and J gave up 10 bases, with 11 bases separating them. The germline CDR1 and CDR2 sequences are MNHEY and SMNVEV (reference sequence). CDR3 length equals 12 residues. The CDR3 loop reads CASSSQGNEQFF. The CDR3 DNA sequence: TGTGCCAGCAGTTCCCAGGGGAACGAGCAGTTCTTC.

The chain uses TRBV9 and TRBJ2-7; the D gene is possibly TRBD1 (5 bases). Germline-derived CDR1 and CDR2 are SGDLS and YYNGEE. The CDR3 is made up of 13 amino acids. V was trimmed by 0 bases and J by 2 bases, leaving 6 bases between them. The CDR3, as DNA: TGTGCCAGCAGCGTAGGACAGACCTACGAGCAGTACTTC. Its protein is CASSVGQTYEQYF. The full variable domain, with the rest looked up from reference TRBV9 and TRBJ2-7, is DSGVTQTPKHLITATGQRVTLRCSPRSGDLSVYWYQQSLDQGLQFLIQYYNGEERAKGNILERFSAQQFPDLHSELNLSSLELGDSALYFCASSVGQTYEQYFGPGTRLTVT.

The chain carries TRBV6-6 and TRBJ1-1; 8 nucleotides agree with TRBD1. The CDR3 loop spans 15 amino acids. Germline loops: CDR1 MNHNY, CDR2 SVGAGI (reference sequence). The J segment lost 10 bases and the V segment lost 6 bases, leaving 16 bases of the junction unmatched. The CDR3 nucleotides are TGTGCCAGCAGCCCCAGGGGGCGCGAGTCACAAGGAGCTTTCTTT. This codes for CASSPRGRESQGAFF.